These 4 T cell receptor beta chains originate from one sample sequenced in a study of T cell repertoires in cytomegalovirus infection. Antigens for these TCRs are unknown. TCRdb fed the reads into MiXCR, producing one record per CDR3 protein. The sample holds 640,000 or so distinct CDR3 sequences, around 35% seen once. Sequencing was performed on cultured PBMCs, taken from culture after CMV antigen stimulation. Receptors were obtained from a human donor in good health (CMV status not recorded). Some clones in this sample may be carry-over from other donors' samples.

This clonotype was seen a few times. The rearrangement links TRBV20-1 to TRBJ2-3; 10 positions match TRBD2. Germline CDR1 is DFQATT and CDR2 is SNEGSKA (reference sequence). V shed 4 bases, J shed 4 bases, and the junction held 8 bases outside the gene matches. The CDR3 covers 15 residues. CDR3 protein: CSATRSSGGADTQYF. The CDR3 nucleotides read TGCAGTGCTACACGATCCAGCGGGGGGGCAGATACGCAGTATTTT.

The rearrangement links TRBV6-2 or TRBV6-3 to TRBJ2-7; perhaps TRBD1 as D (5 bases). CDR1 and CDR2 from the germline V gene are MNHEY and SVGEGT. This CDR3 spans 15 amino acids. Trimming cost V 4 bases and J 2 bases, with 15 bases left between them. This CDR3 is CASSSSWGATYEQYF. Written as DNA, the CDR3 is TGTGCCAGCAGTTCTAGTTGGGGCGCTACCTACGAGCAGTACTTC.

This clonotype was found a few times. J is TRBJ1-5 and V is TRBV28; the D is unclear. The germline V gene encodes CDR1 MDHEN and CDR2 SYDVKM. Trimming cost V 5 bases and J 7 bases, with 15 bases left between them. The CDR3 contains 14 residues. CDR3 coding DNA: TGTGCCAGCAGTCCCTCAAGGAATTGGCAGCCCCAGCATTTT. Translation gives CASSPSRNWQPQHF.

The sample holds a few counts of this clonotype. Here the CDR3 reads CASSPTSGQTGEQFF. The CDR3 DNA reads as TGTGCCAGCAGCCCGACTAGCGGGCAAACGGGTGAGCAGTTCTTC. The V call is TRBV7-2, the J call TRBJ2-1, with TRBD2 matching over 10 bases. J gave up 9 bases and V 5 bases, and 10 bases lay outside the gene matches. The germline CDR1 and CDR2 sequences are SGHTA and FQGNSA. CDR3 length equals 15 residues. The whole variable domain, remainder taken from reference TRBV7-2 and TRBJ2-1, is GAGVSQSPSNKVTEKGKDVELRCDPISGHTALYWYRQSLGQGLEFLIYFQGNSAPDKSGLPSDRFSAERTGGSVSTLTIQRTQQEDSAVYLCASSPTSGQTGEQFFGPGTRLTVL.